This TCR beta chain was recovered during a study of blood T cell repertoires in COVID-19. Trimming took 1 base from V and 6 from J; bases not matched to a gene: 10. CDR1 SGHRS and CDR2 YFSETQ come from the germline V gene. The CDR3 is 18 amino acids. Per the authors' pipeline: Amplification of reference gene primers provided the estimated nucleated cell counts. Assay: immunoSEQ multiplex PCR; the TCRdb copy retains only in-frame clones and omits some. V, J and clone size are those of that table, while D and trimming were read from the DNA. Here the sample spans roughly 100,000 clones, under 90% being singletons.

This clonotype originated in a woman aged 55-70 years with acute or convalescent COVID-19. This chain connects TRBV5-1 to TRBJ2-1, with 13 bases fitting TRBD2. The sample taken for sequencing was peripheral blood. The CDR3 protein is CASSLLLAGGSGGNEQFF. The CDR3 nucleotides are TGCGCCAGCAGCTTGTTACTAGCGGGAGGGTCCGGGGGCAATGAGCAGTTCTTC.